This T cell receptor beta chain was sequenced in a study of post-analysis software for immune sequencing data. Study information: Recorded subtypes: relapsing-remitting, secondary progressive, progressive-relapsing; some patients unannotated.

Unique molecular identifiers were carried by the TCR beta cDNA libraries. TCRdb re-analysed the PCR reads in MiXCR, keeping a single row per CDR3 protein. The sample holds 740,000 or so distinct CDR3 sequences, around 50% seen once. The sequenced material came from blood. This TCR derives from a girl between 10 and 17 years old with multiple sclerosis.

CDR3 nucleotide sequence: TGTGCCAGCAGCCAAGATAAGGGACTATCTAACACCGGGGAGCTGTTTTTT. Protein sequence: CASSQDKGLSNTGELFF. V is TRBV14 and J is TRBJ2-2; 7 positions match TRBD2. Germline-derived CDR1 and CDR2 are SGHDN and FVKESK. After removal of 0 bases from V and 2 bases from J, the junction contained 6 bases not matched to a gene. The CDR3 is 17 amino acids.